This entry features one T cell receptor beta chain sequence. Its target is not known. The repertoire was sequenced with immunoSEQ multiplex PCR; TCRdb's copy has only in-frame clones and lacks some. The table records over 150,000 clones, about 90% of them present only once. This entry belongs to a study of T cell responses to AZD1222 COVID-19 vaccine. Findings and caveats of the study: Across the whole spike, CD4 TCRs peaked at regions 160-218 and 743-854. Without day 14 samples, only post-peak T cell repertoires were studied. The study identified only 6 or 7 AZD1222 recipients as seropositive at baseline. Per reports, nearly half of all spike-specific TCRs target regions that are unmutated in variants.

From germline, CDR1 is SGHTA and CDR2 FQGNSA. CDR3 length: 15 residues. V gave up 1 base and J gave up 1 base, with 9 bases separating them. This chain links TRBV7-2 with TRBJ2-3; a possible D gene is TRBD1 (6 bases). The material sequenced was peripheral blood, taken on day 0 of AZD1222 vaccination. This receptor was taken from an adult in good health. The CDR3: CASSLDPGGTDTQYF. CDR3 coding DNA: TGTGCCAGCAGCTTAGACCCAGGGGGCACAGATACGCAGTATTTT.